The TCR beta chain under discussion was sequenced for a study of OX40 agonist ivuxolimab in advanced cancers. Study-wide findings and caveats: The average count of expanded clones was higher among CD8+ T cells than among CD4+.

Profiled with immunoSEQ multiplex PCR; TCRdb holds only in-frame clones, not every one. The table records about 26,000 clones, around nine tenths of them present only once. V lost 5 bases and J 8 bases, leaving 18 bases between the germline ends. Germline CDR1 is GTSNPN and CDR2 is SVGIG (reference sequence). This CDR3 comprises 13 residues. About this clone itself: Its target is not known.

Source: CD4+ or CD8+ T cells sorted from blood, taken in a trial of the OX40 agonist ivuxolimab. This receptor was identified in an adult with an advanced solid tumor such as melanoma, head and neck, liver or kidney cancer. The chain carries TRBV30 and TRBJ1-1, with a weak D call TRBD1 (5 bases). CDR3 region: CAWSSGGGNEAFF. Written as DNA, the CDR3 is TGTGCCTGGTCCTCGGGGGGGGGAAACGAAGCTTTCTTT.